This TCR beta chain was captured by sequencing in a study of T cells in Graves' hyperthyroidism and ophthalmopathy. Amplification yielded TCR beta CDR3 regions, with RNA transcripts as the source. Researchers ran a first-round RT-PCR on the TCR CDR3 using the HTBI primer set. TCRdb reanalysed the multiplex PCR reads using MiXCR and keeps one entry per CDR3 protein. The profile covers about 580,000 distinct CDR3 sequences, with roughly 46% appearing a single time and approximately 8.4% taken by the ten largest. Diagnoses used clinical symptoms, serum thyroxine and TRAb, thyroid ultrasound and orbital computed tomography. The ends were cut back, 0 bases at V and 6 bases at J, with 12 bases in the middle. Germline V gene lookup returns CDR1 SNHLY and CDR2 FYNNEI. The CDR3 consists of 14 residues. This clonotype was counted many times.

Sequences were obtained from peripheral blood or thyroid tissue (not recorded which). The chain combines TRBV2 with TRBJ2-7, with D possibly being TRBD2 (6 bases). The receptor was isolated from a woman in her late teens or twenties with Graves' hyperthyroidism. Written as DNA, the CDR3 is TGTGCCAGCAGTGAAGCGCTGACTAGACCCGAGCAGTACTTC. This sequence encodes CASSEALTRPEQYF.